This passage covers 8 T cell receptor beta chains from one sample sequenced in a study of blood T cell repertoires in COVID-19. Assay used: immunoSEQ multiplex PCR; TCRdb lists only in-frame clones, some missing. The table includes roughly 110,000 clones, 82% detected once. Sequencing was carried out using peripheral blood. The receptor source for this set is a man between 65 and 80 years old with acute or convalescent COVID-19.

The V gene is TRBV6-5, the J gene TRBJ1-4; 10 nucleotides match TRBD1. The CDR3 totals 15 residues. The germline V gene encodes CDR1 MNHEY and CDR2 SVGAGI. The V gene end was trimmed by 5 bases and the J gene end by 8 bases; junction bases not matched to a gene: 8. The CDR3 reads CASSPGTGEGEKLFF. DNA for the CDR3: TGTGCCAGCAGTCCCGGGACAGGGGAGGGAGAAAAACTGTTTTTT.

CDR3: CASSPPSGGQETQYF. The CDR3 coding sequence is TGTGCCAGCTCACCCCCCTCCGGGGGGCAAGAGACCCAGTACTTC. The chain employs TRBV18 and TRBJ2-5; TRBD2 agrees at 7 bases. This CDR3 has 15 residues. Germline CDR1 is KGHSH and CDR2 is LQKENI. With 3 bases clipped from V and 2 bases from J, the junction kept 6 bases outside the gene matches.

The chain has TRBV29-1 and TRBJ2-5, with TRBD2 identical over 7 bases. The junction had 6 bases not matched to a gene; V was cut back by 4 bases and J by 1 base. The CDR3 has 14 residues. Germline assignment: CDR1 SQVTM and CDR2 ANQGSEA. In DNA form, the CDR3 reads TGCAGCGTTGGGGCTAGCGGAGTCCAAGAGACCCAGTACTTC. Translating it yields CSVGASGVQETQYF.

This clone was picked up many times. This chain uses TRBV19 with TRBJ1-2; unclear D gene. V lost 5 bases and J 4 bases, leaving 8 bases between the germline ends. This CDR3 has 12 amino acids. Germline values: CDR1 LNHDA, CDR2 SQIVND (reference sequence). The CDR3 bases are TGTGCCAGTAGTGCAGGACTCTATGGCTACACCTTC. It specifies CASSAGLYGYTF.

The chain joins TRBV7-7 to TRBJ2-1; TRBD1 is a possible D gene (6 bases). From germline, CDR1 is SSHAT and CDR2 FNYEAQ (reference sequence). The CDR3 is 14 residues long. V was shortened by 2 bases and J by 6 bases, with 11 bases between the two germline ends. CDR3 DNA: TGTGCCAGCAGCTTATGGGACACGGGCAATGAGCAGTTCTTC. Its translation: CASSLWDTGNEQFF.

The V call is TRBV15, the J call TRBJ1-3, with 9 bases identical to TRBD1. Trimming took 1 base from V and 2 from J; bases not matched to a gene: 3. This CDR3 is built from 16 residues. CDR1 and CDR2 from the germline V gene are LNHNV and YYDKDF (reference sequence). CDR3 sequence reads: CATSRAGTGTGNTIYF. CDR3 DNA sequence: TGTGCCACCAGCAGAGCCGGGACAGGGACTGGAAACACCATATATTTT.

The DNA of the CDR3 is TGTGCCACCAGTGACTCTGGACAGTACTATGGCTACACCTTC. It codes for CATSDSGQYYGYTF. The V and J genes are TRBV24-1 and TRBJ1-2; weak D call: TRBD1 (6 bases). Germline V gene sequence: CDR1 KGHDR, CDR2 SFDVKD. This CDR3 has 14 amino acids. The V end lost 4 bases, the J end lost 3 bases, and 11 bases lay between the germline ends.

This sequence joins TRBV6-5 and TRBJ2-7, with D possibly matching TRBD2 (7 bases). Trimming left V 2 bases short and J 0 bases short, with 11 bases between. From germline, CDR1 is MNHEY and CDR2 SVGAGI. The CDR3 totals 15 residues. This chain's CDR3 is CASSYAGDNSYEQYF. The CDR3 nucleotides read TGTGCCAGCAGTTACGCGGGGGACAACTCCTACGAGCAGTACTTC.